This TCR beta chain derives from a study of human T cells and chemical hapten exposure (dated by TCRdb to about 2021). Regarding the study in general: For sensitization, 2% DPC in acetone was applied to a 2 cm by 2 cm area of upper inner arm skin. Weekly therapeutic DPC doses were additionally applied to the scalp of patients throughout the roughly 23-week study period. Alopecia areata with under or over 50% scalp involvement, alopecia totalis and alopecia universalis were represented in the patient cohort, which was mostly female. Blood was sampled from patients pre-sensitization (week 0) and at 2, 6 and about 24 weeks after DPC sensitization. Patch testing was done on the upper back using Finn chambers containing 0.01% DPC, and results were scored after 6 days according to International Contact Dermatitis Research Group standards. This study followed changes in the peripheral blood TCR repertoire in vivo during primary and secondary sensitization of alopecia patients to the hapten diphenylcyclopropenone (DPC). For TCR sequencing, blood came from 25 to 35 alopecia patients at anywhere from one to four time points (pre-sensitization, 2, 6 and 24 weeks). Libraries were pooled for sequencing, and per-sample TCR yields varied mainly because of small differences in library volumes within the pool.

The germline V gene (reference sequence) supplies CDR1 MNHEY and CDR2 SMNVEV. The CDR3 covers 16 residues, taking in both the cysteine and the phenylalanine. The entry retains the CDR3 DNA only, 48 bases that are in frame from base 1. Clipping removes 5 bases from V and 3 bases from J, with 10 as the unmatched junction base count. Note on this clonotype: Which antigen it targets is not known. The sample holds no much larger clone one base away, and base qualities are not on file.

Taken with the paper, the label for time point translates to: pre-sensitization, week 0. In the paper's terms, the treatment or condition label means: therapeutic diphenylcyclopropenone sensitization with weekly scalp DPC. Blood at each patch-test visit was drawn before the patch test was applied. Eligible patients were aged 18 to 70, diagnosed with alopecia, deemed suitable for DPC therapy, and excluded if pregnant. Total RNA was isolated from unfractionated whole blood collected in Tempus Blood RNA tubes. Study-level results and caveats: DPC sensitization did not change the number of TCRs with a frequency above 1 in 1000, and there was no evidence of changes in global repertoire structure. Significantly more large CDR3 similarity clusters were formed by expanded TCRs than by pre-sensitization or healthy control sets, consistent with antigen-driven responses. A positive correlation was found between the number of PT1 expanded TCRs and patch test score, with significance reached at thresholds 8, 16 and 32 but not 4. After repeated subsampling, the strength of the expansion versus patch-test correlation and the threshold at which it became significant changed. Because every patient had alopecia, a presumed autoimmune disease, the patients' immune response might differ from that of healthy individuals.

Library prep was done by RACE. Sequencing relied on a NextSeq 500. During library preparation, unique molecular identifiers were attached to individual cDNA molecules so that TCRs could be counted quantitatively and reproducibly. For every blood RNA sample, sequencing covered both the TCR alpha and TCR beta chains. The original methods were these. A median of roughly 100,000 TCRs per sample was observed, with a range of about 20,000 to 690,600. V, J and CDR3 annotation of the TCR reads was carried out using the Decombinator software suite. Every sample was subsampled to the same number of TCRs (28,000) for the PS versus PT1 abundance plots. Expanded TCRs were defined as absent before sensitization and observed at least eight times at the 2-week time point. TCRdb handled the public reads itself, with Q25 trimming in fastp and clone calling in MiXCR, and kept productive beta chains. For every CDR3 protein sequence, its rows merge into one entry that carries the most common genes and DNA. TCRdb, rather than the study authors, made the V and J calls. The sample has 250,000 to 300,000 distinct CDR3 sequences on record, just under 8% of them singletons. Clones ranked in the top ten supply 1.2% of the sample.

The material sequenced was whole blood, taken in connection with sensitization to the hapten diphenylcyclopropenone (DPC). The TCR originated in a man aged 18 to 35 with alopecia areata. Some clones in this sample may be carry-over from other donors' samples. The receptor chain draws on TRBV27 and TRBJ1-2; TRBD1 matches 9 bases in the middle. Read as DNA, the sequence is TGTGCCAGCAGTCAGTTTACAGGGGGCTCGTACTATGGCTACACCTTC. The encoded protein is CASSQFTGGSYYGYTF.